The 17 T cell receptor beta chains below were found in one sample sequenced in a study of blood T cell repertoires in COVID-19. Data came from immunoSEQ multiplex PCR; TCRdb stores just in-frame clones and leaves some out. The sample yields 100,000 to 150,000 clones, around 85% seen once. The sequencing input was peripheral blood. These receptors were taken from a man aged 30 to 39 with COVID-19, enrolled during active disease.

This clone turned up a few times. The chain employs TRBV28 and TRBJ1-2; TRBD1 agrees at 7 bases. This CDR3 has 15 amino acids. Germline assignment: CDR1 MDHEN and CDR2 SYDVKM. Trimming removed 6 bases from V and 2 bases from J; junction bases left unmatched: 9. CDR3 residues: CASSPKTGINYGYTF. CDR3 DNA: TGTGCCAGCAGCCCAAAGACAGGGATCAACTATGGCTACACCTTC.

The chain couples TRBV20-1 to TRBJ1-5; TRBD1 agrees at 8 bases. V was pared by 3 bases and J by 6 bases, with 7 bases of the junction left unmatched. Per germline, CDR1 DFQATT and CDR2 SNEGSKA (reference sequence). The CDR3 sequence is 14 residues long. Here the CDR3 DNA reads TGCAGTGCTAGTTCGGGACAGGAGAGTCAGCCCCAGCATTTT. This codes for CSASSGQESQPQHF.

The rearrangement links TRBV27 to TRBJ2-5; D remains ambiguous. The V end lost 3 bases, the J end lost 0 bases, and 5 bases lay between the germline ends. The CDR3 is 13 residues long. Germline V gene data show CDR1 as MNHEY and CDR2 as SMNVEV (reference sequence). CDR3 sequence (DNA): TGTGCCAGCAGTTTGTACTACCAAGAGACCCAGTACTTC. It codes for CASSLYYQETQYF.

The J gene is TRBJ1-1, the V gene TRBV5-1, with a weak D call TRBD1 (6 bases). Trimming removed 1 base from V and 7 bases from J, with 14 bases in between. CDR3 length equals 14 residues. Germline V gene data show CDR1 as SGHRS and CDR2 as YFSETQ. The CDR3 DNA follows: TGCGCCAGCAGCTTGCGTGAGGGGGTGGGTGAAGCTTTCTTT. Protein: CASSLREGVGEAFF.

The V gene is TRBV5-8, the J gene TRBJ2-3; tentative D call: TRBD2 (5 bases). CDR1 is SGHTS and CDR2 is YDEGEE in the germline V gene. The CDR3 runs to 15 residues. V lost 0 bases, J lost 2 bases, and 10 bases lay in between. The CDR3 region has the DNA TGTGCCAGCAGCTTGGACGGGAAAAACACAGATACGCAGTATTTT. Encoded protein: CASSLDGKNTDTQYF.

The chain combines TRBV28 with TRBJ2-3, with D maybe TRBD1 (7 bases). CDR3 length: 16 residues. Trimming pared 3 bases from V and 0 bases from J, leaving 13 bases between. Germline assignment: CDR1 MDHEN and CDR2 SYDVKM. The CDR3 loop reads CASSFGGGSSTDTQYF. The CDR3 nucleotides read TGTGCCAGCAGTTTTGGAGGGGGCTCTAGCACAGATACGCAGTATTTT.

The rearrangement links TRBV28 to TRBJ1-1; 7 bases fit TRBD1. Germline trimming cut 8 bases from V and 0 bases from J; bases unmatched to any gene: 9. From germline, CDR1 is MDHEN and CDR2 SYDVKM. This CDR3 is 15 amino acids long. CDR3 protein: CASGRRGQLNTEAFF. The DNA of the CDR3 is TGTGCCAGCGGACGGAGGGGACAGTTGAACACTGAAGCTTTCTTT.

The chain uses TRBV28 and TRBJ1-5, with TRBD1 matching over 7 bases. CDR1 MDHEN and CDR2 SYDVKM come from the germline V gene. J lost 3 bases, V lost 3 bases, and 2 bases had no gene match. The CDR3 has 14 amino acids. CDR3 nucleotides: TGTGCCAGCAGTTTTGGGACAGACAATCAGCCCCAGCATTTT. This translates into CASSFGTDNQPQHF.

In DNA form, the CDR3 reads TGTGCCAGCAGCTTAGCATTGGGACAGGGGGTTCCCGGGGAGCTGTTTTTT. Its protein is CASSLALGQGVPGELFF. The rearrangement joins TRBV7-9 to TRBJ2-2; the match to TRBD1 covers 11 bases. Germline CDR1 reads SEHNR; CDR2 reads FQNEAQ (reference sequence). CDR3 length: 17 residues. V lost 0 bases to trimming and J lost 6 bases; unmatched junction nucleotides: 6.

The chain recombines TRBV11-3 with TRBJ2-1; D might be TRBD2 (5 bases). Germline CDR1 and CDR2: SGHNT and YENEEA. Trimming removed 5 bases at V and 9 bases at J, with 17 bases between. The CDR3 is made up of 14 amino acids. CDR3 in amino acids: CASSPLERPREQFF. The CDR3 region has the DNA TGTGCCAGCAGCCCTTTGGAGCGGCCTCGTGAGCAGTTCTTC. The full variable domain, completed using reference TRBV11-3 and TRBJ2-1, is EAGVVQSPRYKIIEKKQPVAFWCNPISGHNTLYWYLQNLGQGPELLIRYENEEAVDDSQLPKDRFSAERLKGVDSTLKIQPAELGDSAVYLCASSPLERPREQFFGPGTRLTVL.

A few counts support this clone. The CDR3 loop is CAWSWQGALPPQHF. Written as DNA, the CDR3 is TGTGCCTGGAGTTGGCAGGGGGCCCTGCCGCCCCAGCATTTT. The chain joins TRBV30 to TRBJ1-5, with 8 bases matching TRBD1. V lost 2 bases to trimming and J lost 9 bases; unmatched junction nucleotides: 9. The CDR3 contains 14 residues. Germline lookup yields CDR1 GTSNPN and CDR2 SVGIG (reference sequence).

This chain connects TRBV7-9 to TRBJ1-2; D is possibly TRBD1 (6 bases). Trimming stripped 2 bases from V and 5 bases from J, with 12 bases between. In germline, CDR1 is SEHNR, CDR2 FQNEAQ (reference sequence). The CDR3 has 14 amino acids. The CDR3 region is CASSLPGQLYGYTF. DNA for the CDR3: TGTGCCAGCAGCTTACCCGGACAGCTTTATGGCTACACCTTC.

The chain recombines TRBV9 with TRBJ2-3; 7 bases line up with TRBD2. Germline V gene lookup returns CDR1 SGDLS and CDR2 YYNGEE. V gave up 1 base and J gave up 0 bases; unmatched junction bases: 2. The CDR3 is 15 residues long. The CDR3 DNA reads as TGTGCCAGCAGCGTACAGGGAGGGAGCACAGATACGCAGTATTTT. This gives the protein CASSVQGGSTDTQYF.

The chain joins TRBV18 to TRBJ1-1; D possibly corresponds to TRBD1 (6 bases). V lost 0 bases to trimming and J lost 4 bases, with 18 bases between them. Per germline, CDR1 KGHSH and CDR2 LQKENI. This CDR3 region has 17 residues. The CDR3 loop reads CASSPPPTQGGGTEAFF. CDR3 in DNA: TGTGCCAGCTCACCACCCCCCACACAGGGTGGAGGCACTGAAGCTTTCTTT.

The chain joins TRBV28 to TRBJ1-5, with 7 bases matching TRBD1. CDR1 MDHEN and CDR2 SYDVKM come from the germline V gene. This CDR3 region has 15 residues. Trimming removed 7 bases from V and 4 bases from J; junction bases left unmatched: 10. CDR3: CASKKRDSPNQPQHF. The DNA for the CDR3 is TGTGCCAGCAAAAAACGGGACAGCCCGAATCAGCCCCAGCATTTT.

This sequence joins TRBV6-2 or TRBV6-3 and TRBJ2-7, with D perhaps matching TRBD2 (5 bases). Between the trimmed V and J ends, which lost 0 bases and 2 bases, there was a span of 8 bases. The V gene's germline CDR1 is MNHEY and CDR2 SVGEGT. CDR3 length: 14 residues. CDR3 protein: CASSYSTLAYEQYF. CDR3 nucleotides: TGTGCCAGCAGTTACTCGACACTAGCCTACGAGCAGTACTTC.

The rearrangement links TRBV27 to TRBJ1-2; D gene uncertain. Germline CDR1 MNHEY, CDR2 SMNVEV (reference sequence). The length of the CDR3 is 15 residues. Trimming removed 3 bases from V and 0 bases from J, with 11 bases in between. The CDR3 DNA follows: TGTGCCAGCAGTTTGAAGAGGGAAGCTAACTATGGCTACACCTTC. It codes for CASSLKREANYGYTF.